Described below is a single TCR beta chain sequence and its context. The antigen is unknown. CDR1 is SGHVS, CDR2 FQNEAQ, per germline. J gave up 5 bases and V 5 bases, and 10 bases lay outside the gene matches. This CDR3 spans 15 amino acids. The sample comes from a study of B cell selection in AIRE deficiency. Conventional CD4 T cells were sorted as CD4+CD127+ cells. Study-wide results and limits: With only TCRbeta sequenced, about 37% of shared healthy Treg sequences overlapped Tconv.

Data came from immunoSEQ multiplex PCR; TCRdb stores just in-frame clones and leaves some out. The data contain some 22,000 clones, around 96% of them seen just once; the ten biggest clones take up approximately 0.17%. The source material was CD4+CD127+ conventional T cells sorted from PBMCs. This clonotype was obtained from a human donor in good health. This sequence joins TRBV7-8 and TRBJ2-7; TRBD1 matches 9 bases. CDR3 residues: CASSPGQGLRNEQYF. Written as DNA, the CDR3 is TGTGCCAGCAGCCCGGGACAGGGATTAAGGAACGAGCAGTACTTC.